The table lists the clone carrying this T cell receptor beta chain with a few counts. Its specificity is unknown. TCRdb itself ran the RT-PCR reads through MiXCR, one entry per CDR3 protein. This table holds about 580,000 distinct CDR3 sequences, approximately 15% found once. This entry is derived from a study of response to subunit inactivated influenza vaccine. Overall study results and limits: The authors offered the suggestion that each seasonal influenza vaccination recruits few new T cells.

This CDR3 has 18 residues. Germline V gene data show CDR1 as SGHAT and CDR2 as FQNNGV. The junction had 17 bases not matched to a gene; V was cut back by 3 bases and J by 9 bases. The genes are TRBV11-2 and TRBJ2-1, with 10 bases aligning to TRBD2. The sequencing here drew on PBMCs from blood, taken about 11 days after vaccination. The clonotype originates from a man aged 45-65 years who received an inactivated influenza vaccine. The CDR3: CASSFPLAGGRLRLEQFF. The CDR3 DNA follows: TGTGCCAGCAGCTTCCCATTAGCGGGGGGCCGGCTGCGACTTGAGCAGTTCTTC.